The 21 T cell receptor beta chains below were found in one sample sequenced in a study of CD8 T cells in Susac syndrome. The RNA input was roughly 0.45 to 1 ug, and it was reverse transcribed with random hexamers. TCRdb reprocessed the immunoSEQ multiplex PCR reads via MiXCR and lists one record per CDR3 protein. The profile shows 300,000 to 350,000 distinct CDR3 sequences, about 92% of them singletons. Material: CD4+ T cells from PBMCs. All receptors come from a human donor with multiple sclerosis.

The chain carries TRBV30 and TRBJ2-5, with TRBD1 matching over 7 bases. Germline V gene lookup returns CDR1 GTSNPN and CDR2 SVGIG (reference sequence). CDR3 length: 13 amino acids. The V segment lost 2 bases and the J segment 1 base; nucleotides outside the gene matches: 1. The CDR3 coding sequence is TGTGCCTGGAGTACAGGGGTCCAAGAGACCCAGTACTTC. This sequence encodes CAWSTGVQETQYF.

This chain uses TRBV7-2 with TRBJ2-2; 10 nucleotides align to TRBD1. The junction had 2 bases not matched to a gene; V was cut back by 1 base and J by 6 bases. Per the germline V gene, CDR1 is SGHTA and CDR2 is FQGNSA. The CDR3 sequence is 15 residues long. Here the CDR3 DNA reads TGTGCCAGCAGCTTAGGGACAGGGGGGGCCGGGGAGCTGTTTTTT. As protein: CASSLGTGGAGELFF.

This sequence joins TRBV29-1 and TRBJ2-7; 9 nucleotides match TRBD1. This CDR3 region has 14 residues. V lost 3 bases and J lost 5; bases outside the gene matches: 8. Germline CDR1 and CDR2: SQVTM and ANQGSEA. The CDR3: CSVEGQGGIDEQYF. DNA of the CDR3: TGCAGCGTTGAGGGACAGGGTGGTATCGACGAGCAGTACTTC.

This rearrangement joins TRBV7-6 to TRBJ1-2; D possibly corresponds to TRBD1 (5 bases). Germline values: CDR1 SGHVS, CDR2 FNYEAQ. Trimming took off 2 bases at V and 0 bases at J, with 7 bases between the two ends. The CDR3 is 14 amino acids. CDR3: CASSLIRANYGYTF. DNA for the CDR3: TGTGCCAGCAGCTTAATCAGGGCTAACTATGGCTACACCTTC.

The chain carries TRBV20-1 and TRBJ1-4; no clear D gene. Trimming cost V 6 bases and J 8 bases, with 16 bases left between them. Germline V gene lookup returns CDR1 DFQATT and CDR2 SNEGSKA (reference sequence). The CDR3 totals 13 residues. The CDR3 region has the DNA TGCAGTGCCTTACCCGGGATAGGGGAAAAACTGTTTTTT. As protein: CSALPGIGEKLFF.

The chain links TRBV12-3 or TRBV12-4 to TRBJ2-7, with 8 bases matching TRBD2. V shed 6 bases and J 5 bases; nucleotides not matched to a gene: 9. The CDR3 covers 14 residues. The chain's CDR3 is CASSLGLEVNEQYF. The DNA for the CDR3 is TGTGCCAGCAGCCTGGGACTAGAAGTCAACGAGCAGTACTTC.

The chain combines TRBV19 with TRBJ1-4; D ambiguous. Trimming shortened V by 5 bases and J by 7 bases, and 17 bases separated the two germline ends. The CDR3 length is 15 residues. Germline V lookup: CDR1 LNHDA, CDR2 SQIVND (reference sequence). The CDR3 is CASSPLRGVGEKLFF. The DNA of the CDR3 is TGTGCCAGTAGTCCCCTCCGGGGTGTCGGTGAAAAACTGTTTTTT.

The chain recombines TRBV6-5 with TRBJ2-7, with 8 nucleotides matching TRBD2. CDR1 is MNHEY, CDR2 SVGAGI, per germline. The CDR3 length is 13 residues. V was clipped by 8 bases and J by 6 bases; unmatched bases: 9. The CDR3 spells CASRAGVPSEQYF. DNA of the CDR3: TGTGCCAGCCGAGCGGGGGTCCCTTCCGAGCAGTACTTC.

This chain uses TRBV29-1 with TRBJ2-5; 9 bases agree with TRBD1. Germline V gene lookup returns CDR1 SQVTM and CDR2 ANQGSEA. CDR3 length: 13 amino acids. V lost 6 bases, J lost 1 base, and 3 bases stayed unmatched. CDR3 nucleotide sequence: TGCAGCGTGCGACAGGGGGTCCAAGAGACCCAGTACTTC. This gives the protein CSVRQGVQETQYF.

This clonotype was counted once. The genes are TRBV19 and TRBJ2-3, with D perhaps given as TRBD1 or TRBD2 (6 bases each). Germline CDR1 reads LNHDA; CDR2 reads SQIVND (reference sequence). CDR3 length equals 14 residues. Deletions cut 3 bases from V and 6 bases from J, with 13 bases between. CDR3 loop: CASSIGRDTDTQYF. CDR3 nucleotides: TGTGCCAGTAGTATCGGGCGGGACACGGATACGCAGTATTTT.

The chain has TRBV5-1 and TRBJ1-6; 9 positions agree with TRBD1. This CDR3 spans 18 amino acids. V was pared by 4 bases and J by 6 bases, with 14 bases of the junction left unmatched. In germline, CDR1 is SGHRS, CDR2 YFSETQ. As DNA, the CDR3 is TGCGCCAGCAGCCCCGAACCCTGGACAGGGGACGGTAATTCACCCCTCCACTTT. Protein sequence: CASSPEPWTGDGNSPLHF.

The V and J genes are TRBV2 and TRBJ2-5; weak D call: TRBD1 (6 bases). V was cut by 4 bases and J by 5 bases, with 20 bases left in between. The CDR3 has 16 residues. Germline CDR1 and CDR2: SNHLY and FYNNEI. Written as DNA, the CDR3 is TGTGCCAGCAGTGTTGAGGGGGAGACGTCCCGGGAGACCCAGTACTTC. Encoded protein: CASSVEGETSRETQYF.

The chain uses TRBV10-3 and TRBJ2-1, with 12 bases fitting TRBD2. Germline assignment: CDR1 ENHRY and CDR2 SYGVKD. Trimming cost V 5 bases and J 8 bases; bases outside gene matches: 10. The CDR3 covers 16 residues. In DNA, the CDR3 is TGTGCCATCAGTAGGACTAGCGGGGTTCTAGGGTATGAGCAGTTCTTC. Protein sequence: CAISRTSGVLGYEQFF.

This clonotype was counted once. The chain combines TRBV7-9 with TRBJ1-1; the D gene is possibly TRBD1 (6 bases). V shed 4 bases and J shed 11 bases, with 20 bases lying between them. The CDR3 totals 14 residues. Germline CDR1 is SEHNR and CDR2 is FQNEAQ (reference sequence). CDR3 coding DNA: TGTGCCAGCAGCTCCTACAGGGTCGGAGGTTGGGCTTTCTTT. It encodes CASSSYRVGGWAFF.

The DNA of the CDR3 is TGCAGTGCTACATCCGGTTACAATGAGCAGTTCTTC. It yields the protein CSATSGYNEQFF. This rearrangement joins TRBV20-1 to TRBJ2-1; D gene ambiguous. The V end lost 4 bases, the J end lost 4 bases, and 8 bases lay between the germline ends. The CDR3 is made up of 12 amino acids. Germline CDR1 DFQATT, CDR2 SNEGSKA (reference sequence).

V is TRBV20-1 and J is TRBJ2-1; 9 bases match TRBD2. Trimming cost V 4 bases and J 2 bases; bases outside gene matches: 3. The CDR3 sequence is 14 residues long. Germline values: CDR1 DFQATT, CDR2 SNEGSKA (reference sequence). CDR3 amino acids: CSAIAGVAYNEQFF. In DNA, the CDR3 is TGCAGTGCTATAGCGGGGGTTGCCTACAATGAGCAGTTCTTC.

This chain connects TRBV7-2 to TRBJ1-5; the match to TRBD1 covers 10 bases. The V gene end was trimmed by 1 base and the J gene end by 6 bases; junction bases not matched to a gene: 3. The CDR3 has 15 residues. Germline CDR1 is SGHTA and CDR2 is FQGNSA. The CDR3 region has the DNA TGTGCCAGCAGCTTAGATGGGACAGGGGCTCAGCCCCAGCATTTT. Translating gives CASSLDGTGAQPQHF. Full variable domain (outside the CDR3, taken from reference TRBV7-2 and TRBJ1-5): GAGVSQSPSNKVTEKGKDVELRCDPISGHTALYWYRQSLGQGLEFLIYFQGNSAPDKSGLPSDRFSAERTGGSVSTLTIQRTQQEDSAVYLCASSLDGTGAQPQHFGDGTRLSIL.

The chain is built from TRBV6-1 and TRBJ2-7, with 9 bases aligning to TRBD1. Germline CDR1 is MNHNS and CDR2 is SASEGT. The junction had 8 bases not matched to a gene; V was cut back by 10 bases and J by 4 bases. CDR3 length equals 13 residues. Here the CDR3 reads CATHRDRAYEQYF. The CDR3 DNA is TGTGCCACGCACCGGGACAGGGCATACGAGCAGTACTTC.

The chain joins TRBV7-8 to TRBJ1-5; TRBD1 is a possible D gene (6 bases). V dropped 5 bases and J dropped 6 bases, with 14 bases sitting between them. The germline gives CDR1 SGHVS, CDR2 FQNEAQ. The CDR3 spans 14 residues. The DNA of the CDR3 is TGTGCCAGCAGCACTCGGACAGACCTTCAGCCCCAGCATTTT. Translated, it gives CASSTRTDLQPQHF.

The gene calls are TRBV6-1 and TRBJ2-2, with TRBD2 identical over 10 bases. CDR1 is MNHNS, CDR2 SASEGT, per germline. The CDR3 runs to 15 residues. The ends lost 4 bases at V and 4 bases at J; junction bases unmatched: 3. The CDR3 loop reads CASSGSGRATGELFF. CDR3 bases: TGTGCCAGCAGTGGAAGCGGGAGGGCCACCGGGGAGCTGTTTTTT.

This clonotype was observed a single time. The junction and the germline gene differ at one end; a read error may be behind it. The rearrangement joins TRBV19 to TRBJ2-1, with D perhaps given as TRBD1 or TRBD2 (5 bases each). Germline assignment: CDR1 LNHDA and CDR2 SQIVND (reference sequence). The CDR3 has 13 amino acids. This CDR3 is CASSMQEDNAQFF. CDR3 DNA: TGTGCCAGTAGTATGCAGGAGGACAATGCGCAGTTCTTC.